Below are 10 T cell receptor beta chains sequenced from a single sample in a study of cytomegalovirus exposure and HLA in healthy donors. The PCR used 60 Vbeta and 13 Jbeta primers. Produced via immunoSEQ multiplex PCR; TCRdb's table is partial and in-frame only. The sample consists of about 150,000 clones, around four fifths of them appearing once. Material: PBMCs. These receptors all come from a man younger than 45 in good health.

The chain recombines TRBV6-5 with TRBJ2-7, with a tentative D call TRBD2 (5 bases). CDR1 is MNHEY and CDR2 is SVGAGI in the germline V gene. This CDR3 spans 15 amino acids. V was pared by 0 bases and J by 6 bases, with 15 bases between. The CDR3 sequence: CASSYSTLDRGEQYF. The CDR3 nucleotides are TGTGCCAGCAGTTACTCGACCCTGGATCGGGGCGAGCAGTACTTC.

There are a few counts of this clone. Here the CDR3 DNA reads TGCGCCAGCAGCCAAGGGCGGGTAGGTGAGCAGTTCTTC. It specifies CASSQGRVGEQFF. This chain links TRBV4-1 with TRBJ2-1; D may be TRBD2 (5 bases). Trimming removed 1 base at V and 9 bases at J, with 10 bases between. The CDR3 is made up of 13 amino acids. Germline V gene sequence: CDR1 MGHRA, CDR2 YSYEKL.

The J gene is TRBJ2-5, the V gene TRBV9; TRBD2 matches at 13 bases. With V trimmed by 0 bases and J by 5 bases, 4 bases remained unmatched. The CDR3 runs 16 residues. Germline V gene sequence: CDR1 SGDLS, CDR2 YYNGEE. The CDR3 region is CASSVGTSGRSETQYF. CDR3 nucleotide sequence: TGTGCCAGCAGCGTAGGGACTAGCGGGAGAAGTGAGACCCAGTACTTC.

J is TRBJ2-7 and V is TRBV29-1; a possible D gene is TRBD1 (6 bases). V was pared by 5 bases and J by 0 bases, with 14 bases between. Germline CDR1 and CDR2: SQVTM and ANQGSEA. CDR3 length: 14 residues. The CDR3 is CSVKDSQNSYEQYF. The DNA of the CDR3 is TGCAGCGTTAAGGACAGTCAGAACTCCTACGAGCAGTACTTC.

CDR3 region: CASSVLAGASEQFF. The DNA of the CDR3 is TGTGCCAGCAGCGTACTAGCGGGGGCCAGTGAGCAGTTCTTC. This sequence joins TRBV9 and TRBJ2-1; TRBD2 matches 10 bases. The V gene end was trimmed by 1 base and the J gene end by 9 bases; junction bases not matched to a gene: 4. The CDR3 is 14 amino acids. CDR1 SGDLS and CDR2 YYNGEE come from the germline V gene.

This chain uses TRBV28 with TRBJ2-7; perhaps TRBD1 as D (6 bases). The CDR3 sequence is 17 residues long. V dropped 6 bases and J dropped 2 bases, with 23 bases sitting between them. From germline, CDR1 is MDHEN and CDR2 SYDVKM. The CDR3 DNA is TGTGCCAGCAGCGCCTACGAGGGGGTGAAGGGAGCCTACGAGCAGTACTTC. As protein: CASSAYEGVKGAYEQYF.

The chain is built from TRBV19 and TRBJ2-3, with D possibly matching TRBD1 (6 bases). The germline gives CDR1 LNHDA, CDR2 SQIVND (reference sequence). The CDR3 loop spans 14 amino acids. Trimming took 5 bases from V and 2 from J, leaving 11 bases between them. The CDR3 loop is CASSPRQVTDTQYF. CDR3 DNA sequence: TGTGCCAGTAGTCCGAGACAGGTCACAGATACGCAGTATTTT.

The chain is built from TRBV5-6 and TRBJ1-1, with D hard to call. Trimming stripped 0 bases from V and 7 bases from J, with 10 bases between. The CDR3 length is 13 residues. Per germline, CDR1 SGHDT and CDR2 YYEEEE. This chain's CDR3 is CASSLDSGLEAFF. The CDR3 DNA sequence: TGTGCCAGCAGCTTGGATAGCGGACTTGAAGCTTTCTTT.

Details on this clone: One junction end does not reproduce the germline sequence, and a read error may be involved. The chain is built from TRBV7-9 and TRBJ2-5, with D perhaps TRBD2 (6 bases). The J call may be wrong; the DNA end is better matched by TRBJ2-7. Germline loops: CDR1 SEHNR, CDR2 FQNEAQ (reference sequence). The CDR3 loop spans 13 amino acids. CDR3 sequence reads: CSSSFDGGGEQYF. The CDR3 DNA is TGTTCCAGCAGCTTCGACGGGGGTGGCGAGCAGTACTTC.

V usage is TRBV6-5 and J usage is TRBJ2-7; 10 positions agree with TRBD1. The CDR3 covers 15 residues. Germline CDR1 MNHEY, CDR2 SVGAGI. J gave up 3 bases and V 4 bases, and 6 bases lay outside the gene matches. The CDR3 nucleotides are TGTGCCAGCAGTTCCCTCGGGACAGGGGTCTACGAGCAGTACTTC. It is translated as CASSSLGTGVYEQYF.